One sample yielded the 30 T cell receptor beta chains listed below, sequenced in a study of T cell repertoires and HLA-DP antigens. No antigens are known for them. TCRdb's copy holds only in-frame clones and misses some; the assay was immunoSEQ multiplex PCR. The sample includes some 110,000 clones, over 90% seen only once; the top ten take approximately 0.29%. Sample: CD4+ T cells from PBMCs. The receptors shown here come from a woman aged 18-29 years in good health and CMV-seronegative.

V is TRBV18 and J is TRBJ2-2; no definite D call. Looked up from germline, CDR1 is KGHSH and CDR2 is LQKENI. Between the trimmed V and J ends, which lost 1 base and 6 bases, there was a span of 6 bases. This CDR3 spans 13 amino acids. Here the CDR3 DNA reads TGTGCCAGCTCACCACACGTGGCCGGGGAGCTGTTTTTT. This translates into CASSPHVAGELFF.

This chain links TRBV29-1 with TRBJ2-1; 10 positions agree with TRBD1. Germline V gives CDR1 SQVTM, CDR2 ANQGSEA. V gave up 6 bases and J gave up 8 bases; unmatched junction bases: 10. The length of the CDR3 is 14 residues. CDR3 coding DNA: TGCAGCGTCGTGACAGGGGGCTCGGTCTATGAGCAGTTCTTC. Translation gives CSVVTGGSVYEQFF.

The chain links TRBV5-1 to TRBJ2-3; possible D gene TRBD2, 5 bases. This CDR3 spans 14 amino acids. CDR1 SGHRS and CDR2 YFSETQ come from the germline V gene. V lost 3 bases to trimming and J lost 1 base, with 9 bases between them. In DNA form, the CDR3 reads TGCGCCAGCAGCTCGGTCGGGGGCACAGATACGCAGTATTTT. Translating gives CASSSVGGTDTQYF.

The J gene is TRBJ1-2, the V gene TRBV18; the match to TRBD1 covers 10 bases. The V segment lost 2 bases and the J segment 3 bases; nucleotides outside the gene matches: 3. This CDR3 is 15 amino acids long. Germline V gene lookup returns CDR1 KGHSH and CDR2 LQKENI. The CDR3: CASSPGQGVYYGYTF. DNA for the CDR3: TGTGCCAGCTCACCAGGACAGGGGGTCTACTATGGCTACACCTTC.

The genes are TRBV7-2 and TRBJ1-1, with no clear D. V lost 2 bases to trimming and J lost 1 base, with 8 bases between them. CDR1 is SGHTA and CDR2 is FQGNSA in the germline V gene. The CDR3 is 14 amino acids. The CDR3 region has the DNA TGTGCCAGCAGCTTAATGGTCCCGAACACTGAAGCTTTCTTT. Translation: CASSLMVPNTEAFF. Combining the CDR3 with reference TRBV7-2 and TRBJ1-1 gives the whole variable domain GAGVSQSPSNKVTEKGKDVELRCDPISGHTALYWYRQSLGQGLEFLIYFQGNSAPDKSGLPSDRFSAERTGGSVSTLTIQRTQQEDSAVYLCASSLMVPNTEAFFGQGTRLTVV.

This rearrangement joins TRBV2 to TRBJ2-7, with 7 bases that match TRBD1. Germline CDR1 and CDR2: SNHLY and FYNNEI. The CDR3 consists of 13 residues. J was trimmed by 8 bases and V by 4 bases; bases with no gene match: 8. The CDR3 sequence is CASSAERGRQQYV. The CDR3 DNA reads TGTGCCAGCAGTGCGGAGAGGGGGCGGCAGCAGTACGTC.

This chain links TRBV5-8 with TRBJ2-1; no definite D call. Germline V gives CDR1 SGHTS, CDR2 YDEGEE. This CDR3 is 14 amino acids long. V lost 1 base, J lost 5 bases, and 10 bases lay in between. CDR3 sequence: CASSLSGLHNEQFF. DNA for the CDR3: TGTGCCAGCAGCTTGTCTGGGTTACACAATGAGCAGTTCTTC.

The rearrangement uses TRBV18 and TRBJ1-4, with D uncertain. Germline CDR1 KGHSH, CDR2 LQKENI. The length of the CDR3 is 17 residues. Trimming took 2 bases from V and 0 from J, leaving 13 bases between them. The CDR3, as DNA: TGTGCCAGCTCACCAACCAGGCCCGTTGCAACTAATGAAAAACTGTTTTTT. This encodes CASSPTRPVATNEKLFF. The variable domain in full, completed from reference TRBV18 and TRBJ1-4, reads NAGVMQNPRHLVRRRGQEARLRCSPMKGHSHVYWYRQLPEEGLKFMVYLQKENIIDESGMPKERFSAEFPKEGPSILRIQQVVRGDSAAYFCASSPTRPVATNEKLFFGSGTQLSVL.

The chain couples TRBV7-2 to TRBJ1-5; 7 nucleotides line up with TRBD1. Germline CDR1 is SGHTA and CDR2 is FQGNSA. CDR3 length equals 15 residues. Trimming removed 3 bases from V and 6 bases from J; junction bases left unmatched: 8. As DNA, the CDR3 is TGTGCCAGCAGCTTCGCTGACAGGGCGGCTCAGCCCCAGCATTTT. As protein: CASSFADRAAQPQHF.

The genes are TRBV28 and TRBJ2-2, with 8 bases identical to TRBD1. Germline V CDR1 and CDR2: MDHEN, SYDVKM. With V trimmed by 4 bases and J by 5 bases, 6 bases remained unmatched. CDR3 length: 15 amino acids. Here the CDR3 reads CASSYPGGRTGELFF. The CDR3 DNA reads TGTGCCAGCAGTTACCCAGGGGGCCGGACCGGGGAGCTGTTTTTT.

The chain couples TRBV5-1 to TRBJ2-7; 13 bases fit TRBD2. The CDR3 has 16 residues. V gave up 0 bases and J gave up 6 bases; unmatched junction bases: 6. The germline V gene has CDR1 SGHRS and CDR2 YFSETQ. The CDR3 coding sequence is TGCGCCAGCAGCTTGGAAACTAGCGGGAGGGCCGGCGAGCAGTACTTC. Translation gives CASSLETSGRAGEQYF. Full variable domain (remainder filled in from reference TRBV5-1 and TRBJ2-7): KAGVTQTPRYLIKTRGQQVTLSCSPISGHRSVSWYQQTPGQGLQFLFEYFSETQRNKGNFPGRFSGRQFSNSRSEMNVSTLELGDSALYLCASSLETSGRAGEQYFGPGTRLTVT.

This chain's CDR3 is CASSQVGAAYSPLHF. CDR3 nucleotide sequence: TGTGCCAGCAGCCAAGTAGGGGCTGCCTATTCACCCCTCCACTTT. The chain combines TRBV14 with TRBJ1-6; TRBD1 might be the D (5 bases). Trimming took off 1 base at V and 8 bases at J, with 12 bases between the two ends. The CDR3 spans 15 residues. Germline values: CDR1 SGHDN, CDR2 FVKESK.

J is TRBJ2-1 and V is TRBV18; D could derive from TRBD1 or TRBD2 (5 bases each). The CDR3 sequence is 14 residues long. Trimming took off 7 bases at V and 6 bases at J, with 16 bases between the two ends. CDR1 is KGHSH, CDR2 LQKENI, per germline. CDR3 DNA: TGTGCCAGCTGTCGAAATCCGGGGCCCAATGAGCAGTTCTTC. Encoded protein: CASCRNPGPNEQFF. Full variable domain (outside the CDR3, taken from reference TRBV18 and TRBJ2-1): NAGVMQNPRHLVRRRGQEARLRCSPMKGHSHVYWYRQLPEEGLKFMVYLQKENIIDESGMPKERFSAEFPKEGPSILRIQQVVRGDSAAYFCASCRNPGPNEQFFGPGTRLTVL.

The chain carries TRBV10-3 and TRBJ2-7; TRBD1 or TRBD2 may be the D gene (5 bases each). This CDR3 has 14 residues. V was shortened by 3 bases and J by 0 bases, with 9 bases between the two germline ends. Germline CDR1 ENHRY, CDR2 SYGVKD. Here the CDR3 DNA reads TGTGCCATCAGTGAAGGGACGGACTCCTACGAGCAGTACTTC. It is translated as CAISEGTDSYEQYF.

V gene TRBV29-1 combines with J gene TRBJ2-4; the match to TRBD1 covers 8 bases. CDR1 and CDR2 from the germline V gene are SQVTM and ANQGSEA. The V segment lost 3 bases and the J segment 3 bases; nucleotides outside the gene matches: 10. The length of the CDR3 is 16 residues. The CDR3 region is CSVEMVQGALKNIQYF. As DNA, the CDR3 is TGCAGCGTTGAGATGGTCCAGGGGGCCCTCAAAAACATTCAGTACTTC.

CDR3 nucleotides: TGTGCCAGCAGCTTGGGTAGCATTGGCGAGACCCAGTACTTC. It specifies CASSLGSIGETQYF. This sequence joins TRBV5-4 and TRBJ2-5; no reliable D call. Germline CDR1 and CDR2: SGHNT and YYREEE (reference sequence). The V end was cut by 0 bases, the J end by 5 bases, with 11 bases between. This CDR3 spans 14 amino acids. The full variable domain, rest sourced from reference TRBV5-4 and TRBJ2-5, is ETGVTQSPTHLIKTRGQQVTLRCSSQSGHNTVSWYQQALGQGPQFIFQYYREEENGRGNFPPRFSGLQFPNYSSELNVNALELDDSALYLCASSLGSIGETQYFGPGTRLLVL.

This sequence joins TRBV28 and TRBJ1-4, with D possibly matching TRBD1 (6 bases). Germline-derived CDR1 and CDR2 are MDHEN and SYDVKM. V was shortened by 7 bases and J by 7 bases, with 16 bases between the two germline ends. This CDR3 is built from 14 residues. CDR3 amino acids: CASTPSGGVEKLFF. For the CDR3, the DNA is TGTGCCAGCACCCCTAGCGGGGGCGTTGAAAAACTGTTTTTT.

This CDR3 is CASSLLTSGGTDTQYF. Here the CDR3 DNA reads TGTGCCAGCAGCTTATTGACTAGCGGGGGGACAGATACGCAGTATTTT. The chain couples TRBV11-1 to TRBJ2-3; 13 bases align to TRBD2. Germline loops: CDR1 SGHAT, CDR2 FQDESV (reference sequence). This CDR3 is built from 16 residues. After removal of 2 bases from V and 3 bases from J, the junction contained 2 bases not matched to a gene.

This clone was seen a single time. The gene calls are TRBV30 and TRBJ2-3; a weak D match, TRBD2 (6 bases). The germline gives CDR1 GTSNPN, CDR2 SVGIG (reference sequence). V dropped 7 bases and J dropped 7 bases, with 15 bases sitting between them. The CDR3 consists of 12 residues. The CDR3 region has the DNA TGTGCCTTCTCGCGGGACGGAAATACGCAGTATTTT. This sequence encodes CAFSRDGNTQYF.

The chain recombines TRBV28 with TRBJ1-1, with a tentative D call TRBD1 (5 bases). V gave up 4 bases and J gave up 5 bases, with 17 bases separating them. CDR1 and CDR2 (germline): MDHEN, SYDVKM. There are 15 residues in the CDR3. In DNA, the CDR3 is TGTGCCAGCAGTTCACCCCAAGGGGAGTCGACTGAAGCTTTCTTT. This translates into CASSSPQGESTEAFF.

The chain combines TRBV19 with TRBJ2-5, with a possible D match to TRBD2 (6 bases). V shed 6 bases and J shed 7 bases, with 39 bases lying between them. Germline CDR1 reads LNHDA; CDR2 reads SQIVND (reference sequence). The CDR3 runs to 21 residues. CDR3 DNA sequence: TGTGCCAGTAGCACCATTTTTAGAGCCGGTTGGGGCCGGTCGGGAGTTTGGACCCAGTACTTC. Translating gives CASSTIFRAGWGRSGVWTQYF. Looking up the rest from reference TRBV19 and TRBJ2-5 gives the full variable domain: DGGITQSPKYLFRKEGQNVTLSCEQNLNHDAMYWYRQDPGQGLRLIYYSQIVNDFQKGDIAEGYSVSREKKESFPLTVTSAQKNPTAFYLCASSTIFRAGWGRSGVWTQYFGPGTRLLVL.

The V call is TRBV27, the J call TRBJ2-6; a weak D match, TRBD1 (6 bases). V was pared by 4 bases and J by 0 bases, with 10 bases between. Germline-derived CDR1 and CDR2 are MNHEY and SMNVEV (reference sequence). The CDR3 covers 16 residues. The DNA of the CDR3 is TGTGCCAGCAGTTCAGGACAGCGCTCTGGGGCCAACGTCCTGACTTTC. Amino acid sequence: CASSSGQRSGANVLTF.

The chain has TRBV6-5 and TRBJ1-5, with 11 nucleotides matching TRBD1. Germline CDR1 MNHEY, CDR2 SVGAGI. V shed 5 bases and J 0 bases; nucleotides not matched to a gene: 0. The CDR3 covers 15 residues. In nucleotides, the CDR3 is TGTGCCAGCAGTGGACAGGGGGCTAGCAATCAGCCCCAGCATTTT. Translation gives CASSGQGASNQPQHF.

Notes on this clone: The same CDR3 also results from other DNA sequences found in this sample. The chain carries TRBV28 and TRBJ2-3, with TRBD2 matching over 9 bases. This CDR3 is 15 amino acids long. The germline V gene encodes CDR1 MDHEN and CDR2 SYDVKM. J lost 1 base, V lost 6 bases, and 5 bases had no gene match. The CDR3 loop is CASSLGGGGTDTQYF. The CDR3 region has the DNA TGTGCCAGCAGCTTAGGCGGGGGGGGCACAGATACGCAGTATTTT.

The chain employs TRBV4-2 and TRBJ1-3, with D possibly matching TRBD1 (5 bases). CDR3 length: 17 residues. CDR1 is LGHNA and CDR2 is YNFKEQ in the germline V gene. The germline V and J ends were trimmed by 4 bases and 0 bases, with 16 bases remaining between them. The CDR3 protein is CASSLLPGDYSGNTIYF. The DNA for the CDR3 is TGTGCCAGCAGCCTTTTGCCGGGGGACTACTCTGGAAACACCATATATTTT.

The chain has TRBV4-1 and TRBJ1-2; the match to TRBD1 covers 8 bases. Trimming took 0 bases from V and 7 from J; bases not matched to a gene: 13. Germline CDR1 and CDR2: MGHRA and YSYEKL. The CDR3 contains 17 residues. The CDR3 DNA sequence: TGCGCCAGCAGCCAAGATACCCAGGGGGCGAATAAAGGTGGCTACACCTTC. Protein product: CASSQDTQGANKGGYTF.

The genes are TRBV19 and TRBJ1-4; no reliable D call. Trimming left V 6 bases short and J 5 bases short, with 4 bases between. The CDR3 is 11 residues long. Germline loops: CDR1 LNHDA, CDR2 SQIVND (reference sequence). CDR3 in amino acids: CASRKNEKLFF. The CDR3 DNA is TGTGCCAGTAGGAAGAATGAAAAACTGTTTTTT.

The V gene is TRBV2, the J gene TRBJ1-2; unclear D gene. Germline V CDR1 and CDR2: SNHLY, FYNNEI. V dropped 1 base and J dropped 8 bases, with 14 bases sitting between them. This CDR3 contains 14 residues. CDR3 DNA sequence: TGTGCCAGCAGTGAAGGGCAGGCCCTTTTCGGCTACACCTTC. It yields the protein CASSEGQALFGYTF.

This clone showed up just a few times. The genes are TRBV10-3 and TRBJ1-2; D is unresolved. The CDR3 runs 12 residues. Trimming stripped 5 bases from V and 7 bases from J, with 11 bases between. Looked up from germline, CDR1 is ENHRY and CDR2 is SYGVKD. CDR3 region: CAISLSDFGYTF. CDR3 DNA sequence: TGTGCCATCAGTCTCTCAGACTTTGGCTACACCTTC.

The genes are TRBV7-8 and TRBJ1-6, with D possibly being TRBD1 (5 bases). Looked up from germline, CDR1 is SGHVS and CDR2 is FQNEAQ. V lost 5 bases, J lost 0 bases, and 17 bases lay in between. The CDR3 covers 18 residues. As DNA, the CDR3 is TGTGCCAGCAGCCTCACCGGGGGGGGGAGCTCCTATAATTCACCCCTCCACTTT. As protein: CASSLTGGGSSYNSPLHF.